This T cell receptor (beta chain) was retrieved from a study of blood T cell repertoires in COVID-19. Study-level background: Researchers got acute and convalescent COVID-19 samples from the United States, Italy and Spain. In each case, the material was cDNA or gDNA derived from T cells, B-cell-depleted T cells, or PBMCs.

The ends were cut back, 1 base at V and 3 bases at J, with 16 bases in the middle. This CDR3 has 16 residues. The germline V gene has CDR1 SGHDN and CDR2 FVKESK. Seattle's enrolled individuals joined amid active infection and were then monitored longitudinally. The data were produced by immunoSEQ multiplex PCR, yet TCRdb's version contains in-frame clones alone and is incomplete. The table lists fewer than 450,000 clones, about nine tenths of them singletons. The material sequenced was peripheral blood. The origin of this receptor is a woman in her 50s with COVID-19, enrolled during active disease. The V and J genes are TRBV14 and TRBJ2-7; D perhaps matches TRBD1 (5 bases). For the CDR3, the DNA is TGTGCCAGCAGCCAAGGAAGTCCAGGGCACGGCTACGAGCAGTACTTC. Protein: CASSQGSPGHGYEQYF. The full variable domain, its missing parts supplied by reference TRBV14 and TRBJ2-7, is EAGVTQFPSHSVIEKGQTVTLRCDPISGHDNLYWYRRVMGKEIKFLLHFVKESKQDESGMPNNRFLAERTGGTYSTLKVQPAELEDSGVYFCASSQGSPGHGYEQYFGPGTRLTVT.